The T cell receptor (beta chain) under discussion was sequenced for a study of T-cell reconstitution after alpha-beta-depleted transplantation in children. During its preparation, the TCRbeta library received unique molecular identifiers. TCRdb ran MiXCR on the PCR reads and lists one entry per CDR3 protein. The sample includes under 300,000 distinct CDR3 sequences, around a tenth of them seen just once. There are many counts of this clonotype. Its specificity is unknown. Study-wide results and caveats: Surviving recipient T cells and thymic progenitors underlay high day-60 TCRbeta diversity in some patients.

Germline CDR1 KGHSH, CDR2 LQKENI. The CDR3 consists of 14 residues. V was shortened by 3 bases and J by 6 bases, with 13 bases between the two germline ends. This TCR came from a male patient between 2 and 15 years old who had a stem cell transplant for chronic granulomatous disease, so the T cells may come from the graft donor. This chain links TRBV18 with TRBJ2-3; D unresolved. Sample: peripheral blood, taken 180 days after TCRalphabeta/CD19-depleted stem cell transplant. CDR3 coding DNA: TGTGCCAGCTCACCCCGTATGGGCCCGGATACGCAGTATTTT. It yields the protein CASSPRMGPDTQYF.